This is a list of T cell receptor beta chains from one sample in a study of CD8+CD57+ T cells in acquired aplastic anemia. TCRdb processed the reads anew with MiXCR; each CDR3 protein has one entry. The data contain 50,000 or so distinct CDR3 sequences, approximately 52% of them singletons. The specimen was sorted CD4+, CD8+, or CD8+CD57+ T cells (not recorded which) from PBMCs. These receptor sequences come from a human donor with aplastic anemia. Both conserved end residues are part of each CDR3. Fields, in order: D gene, J gene, clone size, V gene, CDR3 DNA, CDR3 protein. D genes are given only for firm matches. Size is omitted from some rows. Given values are once, few, many or a class for expanded clones.

>.|TRBJ1-1|.|TRBV7-9
TGTGCCAGCAGCTTACCGGGACTCGGGAACACTGAAGCTTTCTTC
CASSLPGLGNTEAFF
>.|TRBJ1-6|.|TRBV20-1
TGCAGTGCTACTGGGTTACATTCACCCCTCCACTTT
CSATGLHSPLHF
>TRBD1|TRBJ2-7|many|TRBV7-9
TGTGCCAGCAGCTCGCCCGGACAGGGGGCTTACGAGCAGTACTTC
CASSSPGQGAYEQYF
>TRBD1|TRBJ1-2|many|TRBV7-9
TGTGCCAGCAGCCTTGGACAGGAATCCGGTTATGGCTACACCTTC
CASSLGQESGYGYTF
>.|TRBJ1-6|few|TRBV15
TGTGCCACCAGCCGATCCGGGGATCTCAATTCACCCCTCCACTTT
CATSRSGDLNSPLHF
>.|TRBJ1-3|.|TRBV7-2
TGTGCCAGCAGCCTGACGGACAGCCAGTCGGTGACCATATATTTT
CASSLTDSQSVTIYF
>.|TRBJ1-5|.|TRBV2
TGTGCCAGCAGTGCCGATCCAGGGTGGTTTCGCAATCAGCCCCAGCATTTT
CASSADPGWFRNQPQHF
>.|TRBJ1-3|many|TRBV14
TGTGCCAGCAGCCAAGAGGGGGATCTCTGGTCTGGAAACACCATATATTTT
CASSQEGDLWSGNTIYF
>.|TRBJ1-5|many|TRBV6-5
TGTGCCAGCAGTTACTCGGGGAAAAGCAATCAGCCCCAGCATTTT
CASSYSGKSNQPQHF
>.|TRBJ2-3|.|TRBV15
TGTGCCACCAGCACCCTCGGGAGCACAGATACGCAGTATTTT
CATSTLGSTDTQYF
>.|TRBJ2-7|once|TRBV20-1
TGCAGTGCCATATCGGGACTCTCTGTGGTCGAGCAGTACTTC
CSAISGLSVVEQYF